The 14 T cell receptor beta chains below were found in one sample sequenced in a study of T cells after somatic rescue of genetic block. The repertoire was sequenced with immunoSEQ multiplex PCR; TCRdb's copy has only in-frame clones and lacks some. The table includes over 10,000 clones, around 72% detected once. The sample consisted of peripheral blood mononuclear cells (PBMCs). The receptors stem from a boy between 10 and 17 years old.

This sequence joins TRBV19 and TRBJ1-4; a weak D match, TRBD1 (5 bases). The CDR3 runs to 14 residues. The germline V and J ends were trimmed by 8 bases and 0 bases, with 10 bases remaining between them. Germline V gene lookup returns CDR1 LNHDA and CDR2 SQIVND (reference sequence). CDR3 residues: CASPGVPTNEKLFF. CDR3 nucleotide sequence: TGTGCCAGTCCGGGGGTGCCAACTAATGAAAAACTGTTTTTT.

A few counts support this clone. This sequence joins TRBV19 and TRBJ2-3; TRBD1 matches at 7 bases. Germline V lookup: CDR1 LNHDA, CDR2 SQIVND (reference sequence). This CDR3 has 16 amino acids. With V trimmed by 5 bases and J by 0 bases, 8 bases remained unmatched. The CDR3 sequence: CASSARTGSSTDTQYF. CDR3 DNA sequence: TGTGCCAGTAGTGCTAGGACAGGTTCTAGCACAGATACGCAGTATTTT. Using reference TRBV19 and TRBJ2-3 for the parts outside the CDR3, the full variable domain is DGGITQSPKYLFRKEGQNVTLSCEQNLNHDAMYWYRQDPGQGLRLIYYSQIVNDFQKGDIAEGYSVSREKKESFPLTVTSAQKNPTAFYLCASSARTGSSTDTQYFGPGTRLTVL.

The J gene is TRBJ2-1, the V gene TRBV19; TRBD2 matches at 12 bases. The CDR3 length is 15 residues. Unmatched junction bases numbered 9, after V lost 5 bases and J lost 10 bases. Germline values: CDR1 LNHDA, CDR2 SQIVND (reference sequence). The CDR3 nucleotides read TGTGCCAGTAGTCCCCGACTAGCGGGAGTCAGCGAGCAGTTCTTC. Translation gives CASSPRLAGVSEQFF.

The chain carries TRBV5-1 and TRBJ2-3, with D possibly being TRBD1 (7 bases). The germline CDR1 and CDR2 sequences are SGHRS and YFSETQ. V lost 1 base and J lost 4, with 13 bases in between. This CDR3 spans 15 amino acids. The CDR3 DNA follows: TGCGCCAGCAGCTTGAGCCAGGGGGGATCAGATACGCAGTATTTT. Residues: CASSLSQGGSDTQYF.

The chain recombines TRBV4-2 with TRBJ2-7, with D perhaps assigned TRBD1 or TRBD2 (5 bases each). CDR1 LGHNA and CDR2 YNFKEQ come from the germline V gene. CDR3 length equals 18 residues. Trimming pared 1 base from V and 0 bases from J, leaving 19 bases between. The DNA of the CDR3 is TGTGCCAGCAGCCAAGTTGTTAGTAAGGCAGGGACCTCCTACGAGCAGTACTTC. Translation: CASSQVVSKAGTSYEQYF.

This clone showed up just once. The chain links TRBV19 to TRBJ1-1; the match to TRBD1 covers 9 bases. Germline V gene data show CDR1 as LNHDA and CDR2 as SQIVND (reference sequence). V was clipped by 3 bases and J by 3 bases; unmatched bases: 2. The CDR3 is 14 amino acids. This chain's CDR3 is CASSIRTGDTEAFF. The CDR3 DNA reads as TGTGCCAGTAGTATCCGGACAGGGGACACTGAAGCTTTCTTT.

This chain connects TRBV7-9 to TRBJ2-5; D may be TRBD2 (6 bases). The germline V gene encodes CDR1 SEHNR and CDR2 FQNEAQ (reference sequence). The CDR3 loop spans 17 amino acids. Trimming pared 2 bases from V and 2 bases from J, leaving 18 bases between. CDR3 sequence reads: CASSLHGSYGVQETQYF. In DNA, the CDR3 is TGTGCCAGCAGCTTACACGGGAGTTATGGGGTTCAAGAGACCCAGTACTTC. The complete variable domain, with remaining parts taken from reference TRBV7-9 and TRBJ2-5, reads DTGVSQNPRHKITKRGQNVTFRCDPISEHNRLYWYRQTLGQGPEFLTYFQNEAQLEKSRLLSDRFSAERPKGSFSTLEIQRTEQGDSAMYLCASSLHGSYGVQETQYFGPGTRLLVL.

The chain joins TRBV25-1 to TRBJ2-1; 9 nucleotides line up with TRBD2. This CDR3 has 16 amino acids. Trimming took 1 base from V and 8 from J; bases not matched to a gene: 9. Per the germline V gene, CDR1 is MGHDK and CDR2 is SYGVNS. The DNA for the CDR3 is TGTGCCAGCAGTGAATTGGGTCTAGCGGGGCTGGATGAGCAGTTCTTC. Translation gives CASSELGLAGLDEQFF.

This chain joins TRBV28 and TRBJ1-5, with 7 bases matching TRBD1. Losses at the gene ends were 8 bases for V and 4 bases for J; bases not matched to a gene: 5. Germline V gives CDR1 MDHEN, CDR2 SYDVKM. The CDR3 spans 13 residues. For the CDR3, the DNA is TGTGCCAGCGACAGGGTGACGAATCAGCCCCAGCATTTT. Protein product: CASDRVTNQPQHF.

The CDR3 sequence is CASTLPSGGSYEQYF. CDR3 DNA sequence: TGTGCCAGCACCCTCCCCAGCGGGGGATCCTACGAGCAGTACTTC. The chain combines TRBV28 with TRBJ2-7; 8 bases align to TRBD2. V trimming: 7 bases; J trimming: 1 base; junction bases outside the gene matches: 9. The CDR3 has 15 residues. Germline V CDR1 and CDR2: MDHEN, SYDVKM.

This chain joins TRBV21-1 and TRBJ2-5; the table's D call TRBD1 went unverified against the DNA. TRBV21-1 constitutes a pseudogene. The CDR3 sequence is 17 residues long. CDR3 bases: TGTGCCAGCAGCAAAGGGCCGGGGGACAGCCTCCAAGAGACCCAGTACTTC. It translates to CASSKGPGDSLQETQYF.

Written as DNA, the CDR3 is TGTGCCAGCAGCCCCCTCGGGGGGCCTTACTACGAGCAGTACTTC. Amino acids: CASSPLGGPYYEQYF. The chain joins TRBV14 to TRBJ2-7; D possibly corresponds to TRBD2 (7 bases). V lost 4 bases to trimming and J lost 3 bases, with 16 bases between them. The CDR3 is 15 residues long. CDR1 and CDR2 (germline): SGHDN, FVKESK.

This chain links TRBV6-5 with TRBJ2-7; 10 bases map to TRBD1. The germline CDR1 and CDR2 sequences are MNHEY and SVGAGI. V shed 6 bases, J shed 2 bases, and the junction held 7 bases outside the gene matches. The CDR3 totals 15 residues. The DNA for the CDR3 is TGTGCCAGCAGCCCCAGGACAGGGGGACCCTACGAGCAGTACTTC. Amino acid sequence: CASSPRTGGPYEQYF.

V is TRBV6-1 and J is TRBJ2-7; no reliable D call. This CDR3 comprises 14 residues. V lost 0 bases and J 9 bases, leaving 15 bases between the germline ends. Germline V gene sequence: CDR1 MNHNS, CDR2 SASEGT. The CDR3 coding sequence is TGTGCCAGCAGTGAAGCAGGCGGCCAAATCGGGCAGTACTTC. Translating it yields CASSEAGGQIGQYF.